The rows below give T cell receptor beta chains drawn from one sample of a study of molecular identifiers for immune sequencing clone quantification. TCRdb itself ran the PCR reads through MiXCR, one entry per CDR3 protein. The sample includes hundreds of thousands of distinct CDR3 sequences, about 20% of them seen just once. Sequenced: naive CD8+ T cells from blood, with Jurkat cell RNA spiked in. The receptor set was obtained from a human donor in good health. Some libraries in this study had Jurkat cell RNA spiked in. Each CDR3 is given without its conserved first and last residue. Only part of the rows carry a size: once, few, many, or a class if the clone is expanded.

clone_size	j_call	v_call	cdr3_length	cdr3_aa
many	TRBJ1-4	TRBV14	11	ASSLLQDEKLF
many	TRBJ2-5	TRBV29-1	14	SVEVVEGPYQETQY
many	TRBJ2-5	TRBV18	10	ASSEIQETQY
many	TRBJ2-2	TRBV2	11	ASSVDGPGELF
.	TRBJ2-2	TRBV28	13	ASSHRGVRAGELF
many	TRBJ2-7	TRBV4-3	14	ASSQDLAGALYEQY
many	TRBJ2-7	TRBV28	11	ASSSLTPYEQY
.	TRBJ2-7	TRBV19	13	ASSPGTGNYYEQY
many	TRBJ2-3	TRBV7-9	15	ASSPPPSGVSTDTQY
.	TRBJ1-4	TRBV4-3	12	ASSQQGDAGKLF
many	TRBJ2-3	TRBV12-3/TRBV12-4	11	ASSAGGADTQY
many	TRBJ2-3	TRBV20-1	13	SASTSGAALDTQY
many	TRBJ2-3	TRBV19	14	ASSPTSGGAADTQY
.	TRBJ2-1	TRBV19	11	ASSKVDSYEQF
many	TRBJ2-7	TRBV2	13	ASSDAQGMEYEQY
.	TRBJ2-7	TRBV27	11	ASSFVIGYEQY
many	TRBJ2-3	TRBV12-3/TRBV12-4	13	ASSLEAKYTDTQY
many	TRBJ2-3	TRBV29-1	13	SVEYSWRGADTQY
many	TRBJ1-1	TRBV6-1	10	ASSDGDTEAF
many	TRBJ2-3	TRBV27	15	ASSFSQPGTITDTQY
few	TRBJ2-3	TRBV6-2/TRBV6-3	12	ASSGPRGTDTQY
.	TRBJ2-3	TRBV4-3	14	ASSQDGVGRTDTQY
many	TRBJ1-1	TRBV28	12	ASSWVLLNTEAF
many	TRBJ2-3	TRBV7-9	13	ASTLGQGNTDTQY
many	TRBJ2-1	TRBV4-1	12	ASSQGITYNEQF
few	TRBJ2-7	TRBV7-4	13	ASSLVGGFSYEQY
once	TRBJ2-5	TRBV28	12	ANSLLAEKETQY
many	TRBJ1-5	TRBV9	13	ASSAGPQDTQPQH
many	TRBJ1-5	TRBV4-1	13	ASSQDPGGYDPQH
.	TRBJ2-7	TRBV4-1	15	ASSQTLRDRVSYEPY
many	TRBJ2-5	TRBV7-9	10	ASQDEQETQY
.	TRBJ1-5	TRBV4-3	11	ASSRFRNQPQH
many	TRBJ2-3	TRBV9	15	ASSERLQERSPDTQY
many	TRBJ2-1	TRBV12-3/TRBV12-4	12	ASSQKQGNNEQF
few	TRBJ1-1	TRBV6-2/TRBV6-3	12	ASNDRGSNTEAF
many	TRBJ2-7	TRBV27	11	ASSPTSKYEQY
many	TRBJ2-5	TRBV29-1	9	SVTWLETQY
.	TRBJ2-4	TRBV10-2	13	ANSEGTLAKSIQY
.	TRBJ2-1	TRBV24-1	15	ATSELAGESSYNEQF
.	TRBJ2-5	TRBV7-3	13	ASSLIAGSRETQY
few	TRBJ2-3	TRBV4-3	15	ASSQGLAGGWTDTQY
many	TRBJ2-5	TRBV5-1	15	ASSLAGTSGGLETQY
few	TRBJ2-7	TRBV6-6	11	ASSYPGLHEQY
.	TRBJ1-3	TRBV7-9	13	ASSTASEFGDTIY
many	TRBJ1-2	TRBV9	12	ASSVAGAHYGYT
many	TRBJ2-7	TRBV5-4	12	ASSLGQGYRGQY
many	TRBJ2-7	TRBV13	10	ATGTHGGEQY
many	TRBJ1-1	TRBV10-2	11	ASSEYTNTEAF
many	TRBJ2-3	TRBV3-1	14	ASSQELRGAGSTQY
many	TRBJ2-1	TRBV14	14	ASSQDVYATNNEQF
few	TRBJ1-2	TRBV4-3	15	ASSQETPGQGSYGYT
many	TRBJ2-3	TRBV12-3/TRBV12-4	15	ASSPPPDTTSTDTQY
many	TRBJ2-5	TRBV18	15	ASSQDPGNRLKETQY
many	TRBJ2-7	TRBV6-2/TRBV6-3	14	ASSYSPSGSSYEQY
many	TRBJ2-2	TRBV4-3	14	ASSPDRALNTGELF
.	TRBJ1-1	TRBV6-5	10	ASSYSGQGAF
.	TRBJ1-1	TRBV6-5	13	ASSYSEFRDTEAF